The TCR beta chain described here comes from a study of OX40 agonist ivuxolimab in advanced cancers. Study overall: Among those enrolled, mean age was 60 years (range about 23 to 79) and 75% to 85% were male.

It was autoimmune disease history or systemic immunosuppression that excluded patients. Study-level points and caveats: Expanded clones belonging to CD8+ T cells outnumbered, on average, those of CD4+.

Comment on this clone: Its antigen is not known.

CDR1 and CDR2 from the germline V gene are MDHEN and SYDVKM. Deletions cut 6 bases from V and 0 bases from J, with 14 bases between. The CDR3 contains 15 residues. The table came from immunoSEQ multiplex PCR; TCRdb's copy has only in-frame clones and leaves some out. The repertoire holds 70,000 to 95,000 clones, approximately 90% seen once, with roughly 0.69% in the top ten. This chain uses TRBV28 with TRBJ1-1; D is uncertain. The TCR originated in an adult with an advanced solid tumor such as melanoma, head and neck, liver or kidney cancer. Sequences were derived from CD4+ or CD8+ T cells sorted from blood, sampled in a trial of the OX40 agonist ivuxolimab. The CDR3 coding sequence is TGTGCCAGCAGCCCCTTCAGCGCAATGAACACTGAAGCTTTCTTT. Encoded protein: CASSPFSAMNTEAFF.